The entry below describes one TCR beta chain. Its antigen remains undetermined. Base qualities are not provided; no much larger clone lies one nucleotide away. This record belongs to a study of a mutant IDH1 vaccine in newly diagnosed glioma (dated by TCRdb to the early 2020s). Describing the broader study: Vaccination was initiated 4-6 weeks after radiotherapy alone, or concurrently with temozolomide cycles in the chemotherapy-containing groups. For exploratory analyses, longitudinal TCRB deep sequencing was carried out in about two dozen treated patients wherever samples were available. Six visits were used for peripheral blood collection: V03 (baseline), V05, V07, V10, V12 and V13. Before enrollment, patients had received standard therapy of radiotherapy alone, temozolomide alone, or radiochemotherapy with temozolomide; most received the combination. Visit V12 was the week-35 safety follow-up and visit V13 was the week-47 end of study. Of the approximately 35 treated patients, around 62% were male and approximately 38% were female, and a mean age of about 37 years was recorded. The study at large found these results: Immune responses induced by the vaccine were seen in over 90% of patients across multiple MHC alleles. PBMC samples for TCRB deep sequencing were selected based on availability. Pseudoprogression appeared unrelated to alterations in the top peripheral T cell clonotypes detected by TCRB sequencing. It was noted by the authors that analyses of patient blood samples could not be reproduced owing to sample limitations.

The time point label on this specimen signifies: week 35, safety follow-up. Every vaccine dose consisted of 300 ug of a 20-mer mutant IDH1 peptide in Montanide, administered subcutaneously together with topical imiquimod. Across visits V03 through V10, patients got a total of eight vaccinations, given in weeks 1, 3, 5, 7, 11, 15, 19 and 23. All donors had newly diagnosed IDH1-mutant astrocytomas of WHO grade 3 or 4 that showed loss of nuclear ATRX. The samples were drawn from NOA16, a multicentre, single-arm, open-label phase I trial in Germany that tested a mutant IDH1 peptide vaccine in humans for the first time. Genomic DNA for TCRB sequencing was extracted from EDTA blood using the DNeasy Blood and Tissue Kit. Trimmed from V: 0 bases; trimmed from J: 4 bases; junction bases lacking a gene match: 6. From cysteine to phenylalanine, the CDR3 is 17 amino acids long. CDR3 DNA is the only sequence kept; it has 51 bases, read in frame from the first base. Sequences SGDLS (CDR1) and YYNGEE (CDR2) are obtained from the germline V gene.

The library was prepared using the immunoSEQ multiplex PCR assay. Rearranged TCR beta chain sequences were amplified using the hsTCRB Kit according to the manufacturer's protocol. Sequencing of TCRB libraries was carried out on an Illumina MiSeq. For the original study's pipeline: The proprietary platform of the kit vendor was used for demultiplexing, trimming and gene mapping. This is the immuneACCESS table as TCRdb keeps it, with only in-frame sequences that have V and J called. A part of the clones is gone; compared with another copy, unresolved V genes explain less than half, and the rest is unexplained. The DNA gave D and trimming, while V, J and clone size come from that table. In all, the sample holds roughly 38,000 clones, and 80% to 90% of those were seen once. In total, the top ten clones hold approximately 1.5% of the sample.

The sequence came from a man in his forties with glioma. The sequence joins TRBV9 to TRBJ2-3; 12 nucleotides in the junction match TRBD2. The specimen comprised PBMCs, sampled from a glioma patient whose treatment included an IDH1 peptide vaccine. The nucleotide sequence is TGTGCCAGCAGCGTAGCTACGTCTAGCGGGAGGGCAGATACGCAGTATTTT. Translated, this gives CASSVATSSGRADTQYF.